The rows below give T cell receptor beta chains drawn from one sample of a study of regulatory T cells in long-lasting Graves disease. TCRdb independently ran MiXCR on the multiplex PCR reads; one entry per CDR3 protein. The table records some 200,000 distinct CDR3 sequences, around a fifth of them present only once. The same specimen was also included in a second study, on T cells in Graves' hyperthyroidism and ophthalmopathy.

This specimen was peripheral blood mononuclear cells (PBMCs), taken at new diagnosis, from a patient treated with antithyroid drugs. These TCRs come from a woman aged 25 to 39 with Graves disease. The CDR3 runs from the conserved cysteine through the conserved F or W. D genes are given only for firm matches. A clone size is listed for some rows: how often the clone was seen (once, few, many), or a class if it is expanded.

D	size	V	length	J	DNA	CDR3
-	few	TRBV20-1	11	TRBJ2-3	TGCAGTGCTAGATTTCTAGATACGCAGTATTTT	CSARFLDTQYF
-	many	TRBV24-1	16	TRBJ2-3	TGTGCCACCAGTGAAGGGTTCGGCAGGGGGGCAGATACGCAGTATTTT	CATSEGFGRGADTQYF
TRBD2	many	TRBV7-2	20	TRBJ2-3	TGTGCCAGCAGCTTAGTACCGACCCTGTTTGCGGGAGATACGAGAGATACGCAGTATTTT	CASSLVPTLFAGDTRDTQYF
-	many	TRBV5-1	14	TRBJ2-4	TGCGCCAGCAGCCCGAGACAGGAAAAAAACATTCAGTACTTC	CASSPRQEKNIQYF
-	many	TRBV20-1	15	TRBJ1-5	TGCAGTGCTAGATCGTCCGACAAGCGGGATCAGCCCCAGCATTTT	CSARSSDKRDQPQHF
-	many	TRBV10-3	14	TRBJ1-2	TGTGCCATCAGTGAGAGGAAGGGACCCTATGGCTACACCTTC	CAISERKGPYGYTF
TRBD1	-	TRBV9	18	TRBJ1-1	TGTGCCAGCAGCGTTAACAATCGGACAGGCTTGTTAAACACTGAAGCTTTCTTT	CASSVNNRTGLLNTEAFF
-	many	TRBV7-8	15	TRBJ1-2	TGTGCCAGCAGCTTAGGGGCAGGAGTGAACTATGGCTACACCTTC	CASSLGAGVNYGYTF
-	many	TRBV6-4	13	TRBJ1-6	TGTGCCAGCAGTGACGATTATAATTCACCCCTCCACTTT	CASSDDYNSPLHF
-	once	TRBV28	15	TRBJ1-1	TGTGCCAGCAGTTTGGCAGGAGAGGGCCTTTGGGAAGCTTTCTTT	CASSLAGEGLWEAFF
TRBD2	many	TRBV20-1	14	TRBJ2-7	TGCAGTGCTAGTGCCCTAGCGGGAGGATACGAGCAGTACTTC	CSASALAGGYEQYF
-	many	TRBV6-1	14	TRBJ2-3	TGTGCCAGCAGTATGGGGAGCCCCCGGGATACGCAGTATTTT	CASSMGSPRDTQYF
TRBD2	few	TRBV20-1	14	TRBJ2-3	TGCAGTGCTAGCCGGACTAGCGGTTCGGGTACGCAGTATTTT	CSASRTSGSGTQYF
-	many	TRBV2	14	TRBJ2-3	TGTGCCAGCAGGTGGGACGGAGGGGCAGATACGCAGTATTTT	CASRWDGGADTQYF
TRBD2	-	TRBV6-4	14	TRBJ2-1	TGTGCCAGCAGTGACGACGGGGGGGTGGGGGAGCAGTTCTTC	CASSDDGGVGEQFF
-	many	TRBV27	14	TRBJ2-3	TGTGCCAGCAGTCTCCAGCCCAGCACAGATACGCAGTATTTT	CASSLQPSTDTQYF